This TCR beta chain was captured by sequencing in a study of T cell repertoires in cytomegalovirus infection. Study in general: Use of recently identified HLA-C-restricted and well-studied HLA-B-restricted CMV epitopes was part of the study.

Of note for this clonotype: Its antigen is undetermined.

Overall study results and limits: HLA-C-restricted, CMV-specific TCR beta clonotypes were dominant ex vivo. Accumulated public TCR beta family frequency recognized individuals carrying CMV together with the relevant HLA.

CDR1 is SEHNR, CDR2 FQNEAQ, per germline (reference sequence). V was shortened by 3 bases and J by 3 bases, with 6 bases between the two germline ends. CDR3 length: 14 amino acids. TCRdb re-called the reads through MiXCR, storing one row per CDR3 protein. The sample records approximately 270,000 distinct CDR3 sequences, about 20% being singletons. V is TRBV7-9 and J is TRBJ2-6; D call uncertain. The sequencing used cultured PBMCs, collected from culture after CMV antigen stimulation. The receptor's source is a human donor in good health (CMV status not recorded). Some clones in this sample may be carry-over from other donors' samples. CDR3 DNA: TGTGCCAGCAGCTTTACGGGTGGGGCCAACGTCCTGACTTTC. Amino acid sequence: CASSFTGGANVLTF.